This T cell receptor beta chain was documented in a study of siplizumab effects on memory and regulatory T cells (dated by TCRdb to the late 2010s). Study-level background: The study looked at the effect of siplizumab, an anti-CD2 antibody, on alloreactive T-cell subsets in allogeneic mixed lymphocyte reactions made from human PBMCs.

The paper's findings and limits, for the study overall: The cumulative frequency of alloreactive sequences that could be traced back to unstimulated CD4+ memory T cells was significantly reduced by siplizumab. Because sequences at frequencies below about 10^-5 were poorly captured, only a minor fraction of alloreactive clones could be mapped back to unstimulated subsets. Whether proliferating Tregs from siplizumab cultures actually had suppressive function was not functionally confirmed. In reactions with siplizumab, an average of approximately 69% of mappable alloreactive CD4+ clones were Treg-derived, compared with 25% to 30% in control reactions. A naive or memory phenotype could not be assigned to roughly 80-96% of proliferating CD4+ or CD8+ clones. Unstimulated naive T cells appeared more diverse than memory T cells, and naive cells seemed to contribute substantially to the alloresponse.

In the case of this clone: Its antigen is currently not known. There are no base qualities to consult, and no much larger clone falls within one base.

Libraries were built with the immunoSEQ multiplex PCR assay. The deep sequencing platform assayed approximately 10^5 TCR templates per sample. Genomic DNA extracted from sorted T cells was used for TCRbeta CDR3 sequencing. Per the authors' processing: The R programming language was used for the clonal analysis of the TCRbeta CDR3 data. Alloreactive CD4+ and CD8+ clones were defined by comparing unstimulated samples with post-reaction CFSE-low samples. Regulatory or non-regulatory origin was assigned to alloreactive CD4+ clones by matching of sequences to sorted unstimulated Treg and non-Treg repertoires. Held by TCRdb, this immuneACCESS table contains in-frame sequences only and omits some clones. Under half of the omission traces to an unresolved V gene where checked; the cause of the rest is unknown. V, J and clone size reflect that table, while D and trimming were determined from the DNA. The sample profile shows over 85,000 clones; 90% to 95% of them were found once. The ten largest clones take up approximately 0.3% of the sample.

In the germline V gene, CDR1 corresponds to LGHNA and CDR2 to YNFKEQ. The CDR3 runs 17 amino acids, cysteine and phenylalanine included. Just CDR3 DNA is preserved here, 51 bases in frame from base 1. Here V drops 1 base and J drops 6 bases, and the junction holds 10 bases not matched to any gene. Sorted unstimulated T cells and proliferating T cells recovered from mixed lymphocyte reactions were subjected to TCRbeta CDR3 sequencing. Fresh whole blood from fewer than twelve HLA-typed healthy donors was used to isolate PBMCs. To map where alloreactive clones came from, CD4+ non-regulatory T cells in the unstimulated state were FACS-sorted.

The clonotype comes from a human donor in good health. The sequence links TRBV4-2 to TRBJ2-3, and 10 junction bases match TRBD2. Material for sequencing was non-Treg CD4+ T cells sorted from blood. The cell subset or site label for this specimen denotes: FACS-sorted unstimulated CD4+ non-regulatory T cells. CDR3 sequence: CASSQGASGGALDTQYF. The nucleotide sequence reads as follows: TGTGCCAGCAGCCAAGGGGCGAGCGGGGGGGCCTTGGATACGCAGTATTTT.